A selection of T cell receptor beta chains follows, all from one sample in a study of monozygotic twins with cystic fibrosis. Assay: immunoSEQ multiplex PCR; the TCRdb copy retains only in-frame clones and omits some. The sample has around 35,000 clones, over 75% seen once. Specimen: blood. The receptors stem from a girl aged 2 to 10 with cystic fibrosis. Both conserved end residues are part of each CDR3. A D gene is named only where the DNA matches it firmly. Not all rows give a size; the values are once, few, many and, for expanded clones, a class.

d_call clone_size j_call v_call cdr3_nt cdr3_aa
- - TRBJ1-5 TRBV7-9 TGTGCCAGCAGCTATGACAGCTACAATCAGCCCCAGCATTTT CASSYDSYNQPQHF
TRBD1 few TRBJ1-1 TRBV30 TGTGCCTGGAGTGCATACAGGGGGCAGGGCACTGAAGCTTTCTTT CAWSAYRGQGTEAFF
- - TRBJ1-4 TRBV7-9 TGTGCCAGCAGCCCCCGTGCAGCAACTAATGAAAAACTGTTTTTT CASSPRAATNEKLFF
TRBD2 - TRBJ2-3 TRBV6-4 TGTGCCAGCAGTGAGGGACTAGCGGGGGGGCCAACGCAGTATTTT CASSEGLAGGPTQYF
- - TRBJ1-4 TRBV18 TGTGCCAGCTCTGGGCGAACTAATGAAAAACTGTTTTTT CASSGRTNEKLFF
TRBD1 - TRBJ1-1 TRBV30 TGTGCCTGGAGTGTACTCCTGACAGGGGCAAACACTGAAGCTTTCTTT CAWSVLLTGANTEAFF
- - TRBJ1-6 TRBV30 TGTGCCTGGAGTGTAAAACAGGAGGGCTCACCCCTCCACTTT CAWSVKQEGSPLHF
TRBD1 - TRBJ2-7 TRBV27 TGTGCCAGCAAGGACAGGGACCTTTACGAGCAGTACTTC CASKDRDLYEQYF
- - TRBJ2-5 TRBV6-5 TGTGCCAGCGGGCTAGCACAAGAGACCCAGTACTTC CASGLAQETQYF
- - TRBJ1-2 TRBV15 TGTGCCACCAGCAGAAACCGGGACATCGAATCCCTTAACTATGGCTACACCTTC CATSRNRDIESLNYGYTF
- - TRBJ2-3 TRBV18 TGTGCCAGCTCAGGAGCCGGGACGTGGGCAGATACGCAGTATTTT CASSGAGTWADTQYF
- - TRBJ1-1 TRBV7-9 TGTGCCAGCAGCTTAACTGGATTGAACACTGAAGCTTTCTTT CASSLTGLNTEAFF
TRBD1 once TRBJ1-2 TRBV9 TGTGCCAGCAGCGTAGCTGGCGGTGGATCGGTCGGGACAGGGTTAGATTCGCAAGGCTACACCTTC CASSVAGGGSVGTGLDSQGYTF
- - TRBJ1-5 TRBV7-9 TGTGCCAGCAGCTTAGGTGGGGGAGGAGGTCAGCCCCAGCATTTT CASSLGGGGGQPQHF
- - TRBJ2-5 TRBV30 TGTGCCTGGAGTGGCTCCCACAGGGAGACCCAGTACTTC CAWSGSHRETQYF
- - TRBJ2-5 TRBV4-1 TGCGCCAGCAGCCAAGCGAAAGGGGCGGGGCAAGAGACCCAGTACTTC CASSQAKGAGQETQYF
TRBD1 - TRBJ1-2 TRBV5-1 TGCGCCAGCAGCTTGGCCCCCGGAGGACAGGGGAACCGCTATGGCTACACCTTC CASSLAPGGQGNRYGYTF
- - TRBJ1-1 TRBV6-5 TGTGCCAGCAGTTACAGGAGGCCGAACACTGAAGCTTTCTTT CASSYRRPNTEAFF
- - TRBJ1-5 TRBV4-1 TGCGCCAGCAGCCAAGTACAGGGCAATCAGCCCCAGCATTTT CASSQVQGNQPQHF
- - TRBJ1-6 TRBV5-1 TGCGCCAGCAGCTTGGCCGCAGGGCTCGATAATTCACCCCTCCACTTT CASSLAAGLDNSPLHF
- - TRBJ2-3 TRBV19 TGTGCCAGTAGTCCCATTCCGGGGCGCCCAGGGGCAGATACGCAGTATTTT CASSPIPGRPGADTQYF
TRBD1 few TRBJ1-2 TRBV11-1 TGTGCCAGCAGCCCCTCCGCGTACAGGGGCGGCTACACCTTC CASSPSAYRGGYTF